This T cell receptor beta chain originates from a study of neoadjuvant nivolumab and ipilimumab in lung cancer. Study conclusions and caveats: TCR richness and clonality were higher in tumors than adjacent uninvolved lung. TCR clonality did not significantly correlate with pathologic tumor regression. Pretherapy blood TCR richness correlated positively with resected tumor richness. Only a small number of samples underwent TCR sequencing.

The assay was immunoSEQ multiplex PCR, and TCRdb's table has in-frame clones only and misses some. The repertoire holds 25,000 to 35,000 clones, with roughly nine tenths as singletons. Remarks on this clone: Its antigen is unknown.

CDR3 length: 16 residues. Germline CDR1 reads MNHEY; CDR2 reads SVGAGI. The trim removed 2 bases at V and 4 bases at J, leaving 4 bases unmatched. The chain recombines TRBV6-5 with TRBJ2-1; TRBD2 matches at 11 bases. This sequence originates from an adult with non-small cell lung cancer. The input for sequencing was peripheral blood, taken after neoadjuvant nivolumab, alone or with ipilimumab, at or shortly before surgery. The CDR3 spells CASSYPTSGEYNEQFF. The CDR3 coding sequence is TGTGCCAGCAGTTACCCGACTAGCGGGGAATACAATGAGCAGTTCTTC.